The 5 T cell receptor beta chains below were found in one sample sequenced in a study of CDR3 diversity in severe acne (dated by TCRdb to between 2018 and 2021). Library preparation used PCR. Instrument on record: Illumina HiSeq 2000. TCRdb reran the public reads through fastp at Q25 and MiXCR, keeping productive beta chains. Records with the same CDR3 protein are collapsed into one entry carrying the most frequent genes and DNA. The sample table lists 65,000 to 95,000 distinct CDR3 sequences, 51% of them with a count of one. 14% of the sample is taken by the ten largest. The sequencing input was blood. These receptors all stem from a male donor in good health, without acne.

V and J are TRBV7-8 and TRBJ2-7; D may match TRBD1 or TRBD2 (5 bases each). Germline V CDR1 and CDR2: SGHVS, FQNEAQ. The CDR3 covers 13 residues. Trimming shortened V by 9 bases and J by 7 bases, and 19 bases separated the two germline ends. DNA of the CDR3: TGTGCCAGTTACTCGGGGCGGACCTCTGAGCAGTACTTC. It specifies CASYSGRTSEQYF.

V is TRBV28 and J is TRBJ2-7; D not certain. Germline lookup yields CDR1 MDHEN and CDR2 SYDVKM. V lost 6 bases, J lost 7 bases, and 13 bases lay in between. The CDR3 consists of 12 residues. This CDR3 reads CASRFLDREQYF. The CDR3 DNA follows: TGTGCCAGCAGATTTCTTGATAGGGAGCAGTACTTC.

Comments on this clonotype: Because the CDR3's place on the DNA is in doubt, the DNA is left out and the CDR3 is given as listed by TCRdb. V is TRBV5-1 and J is TRBJ1-2. Germline CDR1 and CDR2: SGHRS and YFSETQ. The CDR3 is made up of 20 amino acids, end residues included. The CDR3 reads CASSFYICSARGGLGYGYTF.

This clonotype was counted at least ten times. The rearrangement joins TRBV7-3 to TRBJ2-5, with 10 positions matching TRBD2. Germline V lookup: CDR1 SGHTA, CDR2 FQGTGA. V dropped 5 bases and J dropped 7; count of bases not matched to a gene: 10. This CDR3 is built from 15 residues. The CDR3 nucleotides read TGTGCCAGCAGCCCCGGGACTAGCGCCGGGGCGACCCAGTACTTC. As protein: CASSPGTSAGATQYF.

The CDR3 region has the DNA TGTGCCAGCAGCCAGTTACTAGCGGGGGGGCCGGGGGAGCAGTACTTC. Translated: CASSQLLAGGPGEQYF. J is TRBJ2-7 and V is TRBV14; 13 bases fit TRBD2. There are 16 residues in the CDR3. Germline CDR1 and CDR2: SGHDN and FVKESK. V shed 3 bases, J shed 7 bases, and the junction held 9 bases outside the gene matches.